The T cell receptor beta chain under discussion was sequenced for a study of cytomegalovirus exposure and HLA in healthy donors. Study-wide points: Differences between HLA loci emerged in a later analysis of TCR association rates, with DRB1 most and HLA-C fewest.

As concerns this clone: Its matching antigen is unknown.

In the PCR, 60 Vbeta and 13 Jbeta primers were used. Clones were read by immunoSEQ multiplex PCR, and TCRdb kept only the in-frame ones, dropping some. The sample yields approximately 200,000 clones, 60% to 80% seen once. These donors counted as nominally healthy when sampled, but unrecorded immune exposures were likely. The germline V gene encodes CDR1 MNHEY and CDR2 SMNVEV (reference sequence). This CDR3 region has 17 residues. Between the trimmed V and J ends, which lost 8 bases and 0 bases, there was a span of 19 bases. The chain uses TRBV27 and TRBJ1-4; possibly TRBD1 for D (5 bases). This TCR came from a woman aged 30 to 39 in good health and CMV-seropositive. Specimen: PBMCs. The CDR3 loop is CASGTMGTYPTNEKLFF. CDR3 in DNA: TGTGCCAGCGGGACTATGGGGACTTACCCAACTAATGAAAAACTGTTTTTT. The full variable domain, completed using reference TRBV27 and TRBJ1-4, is EAQVTQNPRYLITVTGKKLTVTCSQNMNHEYMSWYRQDPGLGLRQIYYSMNVEVTDKGDVPEGYKVSRKEKRNFPLILESPSPNQTSLYFCASGTMGTYPTNEKLFFGSGTQLSVL.